Included here is one TCR beta chain sequence, with context. The target antigen is unknown. The germline gives CDR1 MGHDK, CDR2 SYGVNS. The CDR3 is 17 residues long. With 1 base clipped from V and 0 bases from J, the junction kept 3 bases outside the gene matches. The sample belongs to a study of beta chain features in type 1 diabetes. As for the study in general: Investigators examined 107,917,701 sorted cells across all samples.

Study-wide results and limits: In comparison with healthy donors, patients had naive, central memory and Treg TCRB repertoires that appeared more similar.

The sequenced template was cDNA made from the entire isolated RNA. TCRdb's copy holds only in-frame clones and misses some; the assay was immunoSEQ multiplex PCR. The repertoire holds 150,000 to 200,000 clones, about 12% seen once, with less than 0.7% in the top ten. The sample was central memory CD4+ T cells from blood. This chain connects TRBV25-1 to TRBJ2-1; 10 bases agree with TRBD2. The TCR was taken from a woman aged 18 to 35 in good health. The CDR3 here is CASSESRLAGSYNEQFF. The CDR3, as DNA: TGTGCCAGCAGTGAATCTCGACTAGCGGGCTCCTACAATGAGCAGTTCTTC.